The clone carrying this T cell receptor beta chain came up a few times. Antigen: not known. These data belong to a study of T cells after yellow fever vaccination. Study information: The fractions with low cell numbers were processed using SMART-Seq v4 Ultra Low Input. Points from the study as a whole: Relatively few clonotypes were ones that appeared in both CD4 and CD8 compartments. Post-booster repertoires contained most primary-vaccination clones again (roughly 96% CD4, less than 90% CD8).

Via MiXCR, TCRdb re-called the 5' RACE reads, giving one row per CDR3 protein. This table has 500,000 to 650,000 distinct CDR3 sequences, less than 15% appearing once. Germline CDR1 is SEHNR and CDR2 is FQNEAQ (reference sequence). V trimming: 4 bases; J trimming: 5 bases; junction bases outside the gene matches: 11. The CDR3 runs to 17 residues. This sample comprised PBMCs, obtained on the day of the yellow fever booster vaccination. The receptor's source is a man aged 25-45 years who received the YFV17D yellow fever vaccine. This chain uses TRBV7-9 with TRBJ2-3; 11 bases line up with TRBD2. For the CDR3, the DNA is TGTGCCAGCAGCTCTCCCCTAGCGGGAGGAGGCGGAGATACGCAGTATTTT. Protein sequence: CASSSPLAGGGGDTQYF.